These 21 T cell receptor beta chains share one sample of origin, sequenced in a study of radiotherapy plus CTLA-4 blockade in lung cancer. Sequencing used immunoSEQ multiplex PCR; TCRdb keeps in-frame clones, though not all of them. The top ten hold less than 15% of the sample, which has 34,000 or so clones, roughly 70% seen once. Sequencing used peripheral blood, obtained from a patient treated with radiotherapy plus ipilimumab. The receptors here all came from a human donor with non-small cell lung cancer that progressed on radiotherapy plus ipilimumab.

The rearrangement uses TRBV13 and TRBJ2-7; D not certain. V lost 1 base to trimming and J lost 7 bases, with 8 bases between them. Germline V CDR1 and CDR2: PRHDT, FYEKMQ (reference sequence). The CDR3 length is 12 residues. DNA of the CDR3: TGTGCCAGCAGCTTAGTAGGAAGGGAGCAGTACTTC. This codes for CASSLVGREQYF.

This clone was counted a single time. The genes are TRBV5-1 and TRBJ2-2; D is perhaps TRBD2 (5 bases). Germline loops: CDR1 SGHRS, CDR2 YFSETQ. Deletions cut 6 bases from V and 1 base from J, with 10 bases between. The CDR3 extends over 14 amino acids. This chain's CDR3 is CASMDSRNTGELFF. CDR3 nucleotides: TGCGCCAGCATGGACTCGAGGAACACCGGGGAGCTGTTTTTT.

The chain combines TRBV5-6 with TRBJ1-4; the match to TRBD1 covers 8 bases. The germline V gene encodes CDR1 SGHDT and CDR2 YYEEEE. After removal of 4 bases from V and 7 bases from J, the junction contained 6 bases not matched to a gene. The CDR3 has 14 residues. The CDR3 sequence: CASSVDRGSEKLFF. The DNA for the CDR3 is TGTGCCAGCAGCGTAGACAGGGGCAGTGAAAAACTGTTTTTT.

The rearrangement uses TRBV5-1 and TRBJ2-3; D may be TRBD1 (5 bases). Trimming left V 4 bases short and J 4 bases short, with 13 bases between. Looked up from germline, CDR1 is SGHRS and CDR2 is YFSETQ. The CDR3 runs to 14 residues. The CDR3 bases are TGCGCCAGCAGCACCAGACAGCCCCCAGATACGCAGTATTTT. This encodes CASSTRQPPDTQYF.

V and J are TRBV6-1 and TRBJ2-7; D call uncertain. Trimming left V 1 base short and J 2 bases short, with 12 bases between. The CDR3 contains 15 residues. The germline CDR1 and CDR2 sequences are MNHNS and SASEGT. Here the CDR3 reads CASSEGATRAYEQYF. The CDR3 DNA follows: TGTGCCAGCAGTGAAGGGGCGACACGGGCCTACGAGCAGTACTTC.

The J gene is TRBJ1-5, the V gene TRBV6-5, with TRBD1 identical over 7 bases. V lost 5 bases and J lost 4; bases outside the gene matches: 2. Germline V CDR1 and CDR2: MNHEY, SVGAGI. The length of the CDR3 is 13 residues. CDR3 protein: CASSQTGNQPQHF. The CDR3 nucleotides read TGTGCCAGCAGTCAGACAGGGAATCAGCCCCAGCATTTT.

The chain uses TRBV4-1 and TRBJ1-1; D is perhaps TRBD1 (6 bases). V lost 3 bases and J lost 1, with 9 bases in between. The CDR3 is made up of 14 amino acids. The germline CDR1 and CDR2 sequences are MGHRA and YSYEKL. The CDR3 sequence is CASSQATGNTEAFF. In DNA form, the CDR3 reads TGCGCCAGCAGCCAGGCGACAGGGAACACTGAAGCTTTCTTT.

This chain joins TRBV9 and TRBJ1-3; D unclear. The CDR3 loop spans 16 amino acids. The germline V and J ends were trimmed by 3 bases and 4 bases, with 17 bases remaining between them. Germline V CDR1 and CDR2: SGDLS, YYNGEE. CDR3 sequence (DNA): TGTGCCAGCAGCGAGAACAGTCTTAGAGGAGGAAACACCATATATTTT. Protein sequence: CASSENSLRGGNTIYF.

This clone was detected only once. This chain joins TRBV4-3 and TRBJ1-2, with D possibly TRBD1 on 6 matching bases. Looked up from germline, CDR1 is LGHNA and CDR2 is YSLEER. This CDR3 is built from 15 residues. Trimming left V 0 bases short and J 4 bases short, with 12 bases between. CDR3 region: CASSQDEQGIYGYTF. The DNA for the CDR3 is TGCGCCAGCAGCCAAGATGAACAGGGAATCTATGGCTACACCTTC.

DNA for the CDR3: TGTGCCAGCAGGTTCCAGGACGGGAATCAGCCCCAGCATTTT. Protein product: CASRFQDGNQPQHF. The rearrangement joins TRBV6-5 to TRBJ1-5; no definite D call. Deletions cut 6 bases from V and 4 bases from J, with 13 bases between. Germline V CDR1 and CDR2: MNHEY, SVGAGI. This CDR3 contains 14 residues.

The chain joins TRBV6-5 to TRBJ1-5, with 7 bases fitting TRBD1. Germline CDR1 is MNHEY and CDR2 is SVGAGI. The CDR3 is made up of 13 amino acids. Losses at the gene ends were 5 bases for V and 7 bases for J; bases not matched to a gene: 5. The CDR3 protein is CASSLTGSQPQHF. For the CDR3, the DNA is TGTGCCAGCAGTCTGACAGGGAGCCAGCCCCAGCATTTT.

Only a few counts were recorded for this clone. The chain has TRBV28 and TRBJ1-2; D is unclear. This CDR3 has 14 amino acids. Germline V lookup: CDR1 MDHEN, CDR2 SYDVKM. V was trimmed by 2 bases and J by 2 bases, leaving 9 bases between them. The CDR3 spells CASSLLAANYGYTF. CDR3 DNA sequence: TGTGCCAGCAGTTTACTAGCAGCAAACTATGGCTACACCTTC.

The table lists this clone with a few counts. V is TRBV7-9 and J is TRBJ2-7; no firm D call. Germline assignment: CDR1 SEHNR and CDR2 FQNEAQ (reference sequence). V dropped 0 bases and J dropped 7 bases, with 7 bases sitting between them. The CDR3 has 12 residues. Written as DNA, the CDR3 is TGTGCCAGCAGCTTAGCAGTCCGGGAGCAGTACTTC. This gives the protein CASSLAVREQYF.

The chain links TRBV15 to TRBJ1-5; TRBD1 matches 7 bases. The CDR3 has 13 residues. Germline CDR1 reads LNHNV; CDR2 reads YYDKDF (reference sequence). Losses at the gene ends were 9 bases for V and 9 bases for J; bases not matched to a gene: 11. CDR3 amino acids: CATSRQGGGPQHF. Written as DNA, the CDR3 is TGTGCCACTTCAAGACAGGGTGGCGGGCCCCAGCATTTT.

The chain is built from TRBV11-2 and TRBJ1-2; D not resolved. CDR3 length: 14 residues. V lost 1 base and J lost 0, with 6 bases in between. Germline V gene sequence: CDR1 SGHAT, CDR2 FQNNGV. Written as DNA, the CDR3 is TGTGCCAGCAGCTTAGTTAAGGCTAACTATGGCTACACCTTC. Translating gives CASSLVKANYGYTF.

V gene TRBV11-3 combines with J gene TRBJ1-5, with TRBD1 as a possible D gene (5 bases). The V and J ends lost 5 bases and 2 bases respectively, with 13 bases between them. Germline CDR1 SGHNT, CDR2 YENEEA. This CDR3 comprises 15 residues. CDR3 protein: CASSRGANRNQPQHF. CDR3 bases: TGTGCCAGCAGCCGCGGGGCGAACCGCAATCAGCCCCAGCATTTT.

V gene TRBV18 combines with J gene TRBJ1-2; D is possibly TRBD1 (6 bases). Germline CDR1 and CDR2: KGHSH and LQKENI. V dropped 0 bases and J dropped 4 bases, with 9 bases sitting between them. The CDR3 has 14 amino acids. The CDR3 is CASSPPVDSYGYTF. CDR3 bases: TGTGCCAGCTCACCACCGGTGGACAGCTATGGCTACACCTTC.

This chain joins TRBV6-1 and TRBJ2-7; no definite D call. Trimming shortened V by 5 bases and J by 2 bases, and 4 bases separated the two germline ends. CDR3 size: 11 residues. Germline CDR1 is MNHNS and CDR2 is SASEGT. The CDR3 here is CASSNTYEQYF. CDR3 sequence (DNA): TGTGCCAGCAGTAATACCTACGAGCAGTACTTC.

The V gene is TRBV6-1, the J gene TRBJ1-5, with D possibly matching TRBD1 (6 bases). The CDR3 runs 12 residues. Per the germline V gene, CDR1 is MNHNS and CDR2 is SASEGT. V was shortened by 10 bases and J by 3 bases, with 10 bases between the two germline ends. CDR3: CATGVSNQPQHF. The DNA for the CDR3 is TGTGCCACAGGGGTTTCCAATCAGCCCCAGCATTTT.

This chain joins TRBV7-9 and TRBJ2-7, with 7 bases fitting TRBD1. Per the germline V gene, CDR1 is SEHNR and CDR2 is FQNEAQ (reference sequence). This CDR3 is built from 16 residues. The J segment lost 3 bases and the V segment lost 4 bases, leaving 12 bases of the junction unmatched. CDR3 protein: CASSSSSGQLIYEQYF. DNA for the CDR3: TGTGCCAGCAGCTCATCCTCGGGACAGCTAATCTACGAGCAGTACTTC.

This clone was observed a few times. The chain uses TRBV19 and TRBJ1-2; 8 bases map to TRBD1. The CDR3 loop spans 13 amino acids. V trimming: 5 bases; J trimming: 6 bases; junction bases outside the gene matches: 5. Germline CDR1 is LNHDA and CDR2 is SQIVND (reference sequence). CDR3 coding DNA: TGTGCCAGTAGTTTTCTGACAGGGGATGGCTACACCTTC. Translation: CASSFLTGDGYTF.